The 21 T cell receptor beta chains presented below share a single source sample, sequenced in a study of cytomegalovirus exposure and HLA in healthy donors. 60 Vbeta and 13 Jbeta primers were used in PCR. This table comes from immunoSEQ multiplex PCR, and its TCRdb copy is limited to in-frame clones, with some not included. Among fewer than 140,000 clones listed, around 76% were seen once. The sample was PBMCs. These receptors all stem from a woman aged 50 to 60 in good health and CMV-seropositive.

Only a few counts were recorded for this clone. This chain uses TRBV29-1 with TRBJ2-3; D gene uncertain. V was trimmed by 5 bases and J by 0 bases, leaving 15 bases between them. CDR3 length equals 15 residues. Germline CDR1 SQVTM, CDR2 ANQGSEA. CDR3 in DNA: TGCAGCGTTTCTCGACTGGGTACTAGCACAGATACGCAGTATTTT. It encodes CSVSRLGTSTDTQYF.

DNA of the CDR3: TGTGCCAGCAGCGTAGCCGGGTATCGGAGCTCTGGAAACACCATATATTTT. Its translation is CASSVAGYRSSGNTIYF. The genes are TRBV9 and TRBJ1-3; D is unresolved. Trimming left V 0 bases short and J 0 bases short, with 13 bases between. In germline, CDR1 is SGDLS, CDR2 YYNGEE. This CDR3 comprises 17 residues.

This clone has only one observation. The genes are TRBV13 and TRBJ2-5; 9 bases are a match to TRBD1. The CDR3 totals 17 residues. V trimming: 5 bases; J trimming: 2 bases; junction bases outside the gene matches: 12. CDR1 is PRHDT and CDR2 is FYEKMQ in the germline V gene (reference sequence). The CDR3 coding sequence is TGTGCCAGCAGCAACCATCCGGGGACAGGGCTTCAAGAGACCCAGTACTTC. This translates into CASSNHPGTGLQETQYF.

This clone has only a few counts. This chain joins TRBV7-3 and TRBJ2-1, with 12 positions matching TRBD2. Per the germline V gene, CDR1 is SGHTA and CDR2 is FQGTGA. This CDR3 contains 15 residues. V was clipped by 4 bases and J by 8 bases; unmatched bases: 6. The CDR3 spells CASSSLAGGPDEQFF. DNA of the CDR3: TGTGCCAGCAGCTCGCTAGCGGGGGGGCCCGATGAGCAGTTCTTC.

This clone was counted between two and nine times. The chain combines TRBV6-1 with TRBJ2-7, with 10 bases identical to TRBD1. The CDR3 is 14 amino acids. Germline CDR1 MNHNS, CDR2 SASEGT. J gave up 3 bases and V 3 bases, and 2 bases lay outside the gene matches. The chain's CDR3 is CASSDGTGDYEQYF. CDR3 in DNA: TGTGCCAGCAGTGACGGGACAGGGGACTACGAGCAGTACTTC.

V usage is TRBV4-3 and J usage is TRBJ1-5; TRBD1 might be the D (5 bases). The CDR3 length is 15 residues. Trimming shortened V by 4 bases and J by 3 bases, and 13 bases separated the two germline ends. From germline, CDR1 is LGHNA and CDR2 YSLEER. DNA for the CDR3: TGCGCCAGCAGCCCCAAAGGGGATTCCAATCAGCCCCAGCATTTT. Protein: CASSPKGDSNQPQHF.

J is TRBJ1-6 and V is TRBV4-3; D not certain. Germline CDR1 LGHNA, CDR2 YSLEER. The germline V and J ends were trimmed by 0 bases and 7 bases, with 10 bases remaining between them. The length of the CDR3 is 15 residues. CDR3 sequence reads: CASSQEGGGNSPLHF. The CDR3 region has the DNA TGCGCCAGCAGCCAAGAGGGCGGAGGAAATTCACCCCTCCACTTT.

The rearrangement links TRBV6-6 to TRBJ1-5; D is perhaps TRBD1 (6 bases). Trimming left V 7 bases short and J 0 bases short, with 13 bases between. The CDR3 consists of 15 residues. Germline CDR1 reads MNHNY; CDR2 reads SVGAGI (reference sequence). Here the CDR3 reads CASNPQGNSNQPQHF. The CDR3 coding sequence is TGTGCCAGCAATCCACAGGGTAATAGCAATCAGCCCCAGCATTTT.

The chain employs TRBV25-1 and TRBJ1-6, with TRBD1 as a possible D gene (6 bases). V was cut by 2 bases and J by 6 bases, with 11 bases left in between. CDR3 length equals 15 residues. Germline values: CDR1 MGHDK, CDR2 SYGVNS. CDR3 sequence reads: CASSEGGTLNSPLHF. The CDR3 DNA reads TGTGCCAGCAGTGAAGGGGGCACCCTTAATTCACCCCTCCACTTT.

With respect to this clone: Other DNA sequences of this sample code for an identical CDR3. The gene calls are TRBV6-4 and TRBJ1-1; 9 bases agree with TRBD1. The CDR3 totals 14 residues. The germline gives CDR1 MRHNA, CDR2 SNTAGT. V lost 6 bases and J lost 14; bases outside the gene matches: 16. CDR3 DNA: TGTGCCAGCAGCCCGGGACAGGGACCTTACAATGCCTTCTTT. Residues: CASSPGQGPYNAFF.

The chain is built from TRBV5-4 and TRBJ2-1; 10 positions match TRBD2. V lost 0 bases, J lost 1 base, and 4 bases stayed unmatched. The CDR3 runs to 17 residues. Per the germline V gene, CDR1 is SGHNT and CDR2 is YYREEE (reference sequence). CDR3 residues: CASSLASSGGSYNEQFF. The CDR3 DNA follows: TGTGCCAGCAGCTTGGCCTCTAGCGGGGGATCCTACAATGAGCAGTTCTTC.

The rearrangement links TRBV29-1 to TRBJ2-5, with D perhaps TRBD2 (5 bases). Germline CDR1 SQVTM, CDR2 ANQGSEA. V lost 8 bases to trimming and J lost 5 bases, with 21 bases between them. The length of the CDR3 is 14 residues. CDR3 protein: CSFTPGYTGETQYF. CDR3 nucleotide sequence: TGCAGCTTCACCCCGGGGTACACCGGGGAGACCCAGTACTTC.

The chain is built from TRBV28 and TRBJ2-5, with D hard to call. Deletions cut 4 bases from V and 5 bases from J, with 11 bases between. This CDR3 has 13 amino acids. Germline CDR1 MDHEN, CDR2 SYDVKM. In DNA, the CDR3 is TGTGCCAGCAGTTGGATTATCGGGGAGACCCAGTACTTC. Amino acid sequence: CASSWIIGETQYF.

V is TRBV30 and J is TRBJ2-5, with a possible D match to TRBD2 (5 bases). Germline-derived CDR1 and CDR2 are GTSNPN and SVGIG (reference sequence). V was cut by 1 base and J by 2 bases, with 14 bases left in between. This CDR3 is 15 amino acids long. CDR3 amino acids: CAWSAKPGEQETQYF. For the CDR3, the DNA is TGTGCCTGGAGTGCAAAACCCGGGGAGCAAGAGACCCAGTACTTC.

The V and J genes are TRBV29-1 and TRBJ1-5; 10 nucleotides match TRBD1. The CDR3 has 12 residues. Per germline, CDR1 SQVTM and CDR2 ANQGSEA. V lost 4 bases, J lost 6 bases, and 0 bases stayed unmatched. The CDR3 here is CSVGQGAQPQHF. In DNA, the CDR3 is TGCAGCGTTGGACAGGGGGCTCAGCCCCAGCATTTT.

In its sample, this clone was seen a few times. The V gene is TRBV7-8, the J gene TRBJ1-1; tentatively, D is TRBD1 (6 bases). The CDR3 sequence is 14 residues long. Per germline, CDR1 SGHVS and CDR2 FQNEAQ. Between the trimmed V and J ends, which lost 6 bases and 4 bases, there was a span of 15 bases. This CDR3 is CASSLGALSTEAFF. CDR3 sequence (DNA): TGTGCCAGCAGTTTGGGGGCCCTCTCCACTGAAGCTTTCTTT.

The chain recombines TRBV30 with TRBJ1-2; D not certain. The CDR3 is made up of 14 amino acids. The V gene's germline CDR1 is GTSNPN and CDR2 SVGIG (reference sequence). V was clipped by 0 bases and J by 7 bases, with 15 bases between them. This chain's CDR3 is CAWSVPDRHSGYTF. The CDR3 DNA follows: TGTGCCTGGAGTGTACCTGACCGCCACAGTGGCTACACCTTC.

The chain is built from TRBV27 and TRBJ1-6; D is perhaps TRBD1 (6 bases). Trimming shortened V by 4 bases and J by 8 bases, and 15 bases separated the two germline ends. Germline V gives CDR1 MNHEY, CDR2 SMNVEV (reference sequence). CDR3 length equals 15 residues. CDR3: CASSYSGTLYSPLHF. CDR3 DNA: TGTGCCAGCAGTTACTCCGGGACACTCTATTCACCCCTCCACTTT.

This chain connects TRBV27 to TRBJ2-1, with D tentatively TRBD2 (6 bases). The V end lost 6 bases, the J end lost 3 bases, and 15 bases lay between the germline ends. The CDR3 totals 15 residues. The V gene's germline CDR1 is MNHEY and CDR2 SMNVEV (reference sequence). CDR3 sequence (DNA): TGTGCCAGCAGAAACATCCGGGACTTCTACAATGAGCAGTTCTTC. Protein product: CASRNIRDFYNEQFF.

The chain links TRBV4-2 to TRBJ2-7, with 8 positions matching TRBD2. The CDR3 covers 17 residues. CDR1 LGHNA and CDR2 YNFKEQ come from the germline V gene. With 4 bases clipped from V and 1 base from J, the junction kept 12 bases outside the gene matches. For the CDR3, the DNA is TGTGCCAGCAGCCGACAATCGGGCGGGGGGCTATCCTACGAGCAGTACTTC. Encoded protein: CASSRQSGGGLSYEQYF.

V gene TRBV5-1 combines with J gene TRBJ2-5; 7 bases align to TRBD1. Germline V gives CDR1 SGHRS, CDR2 YFSETQ. The CDR3 spans 15 residues. The ends lost 2 bases at V and 1 base at J; junction bases unmatched: 5. For the CDR3, the DNA is TGCGCCAGCAGCTTCAACAGGGGTAGCCAAGAGACCCAGTACTTC. Translating it yields CASSFNRGSQETQYF.